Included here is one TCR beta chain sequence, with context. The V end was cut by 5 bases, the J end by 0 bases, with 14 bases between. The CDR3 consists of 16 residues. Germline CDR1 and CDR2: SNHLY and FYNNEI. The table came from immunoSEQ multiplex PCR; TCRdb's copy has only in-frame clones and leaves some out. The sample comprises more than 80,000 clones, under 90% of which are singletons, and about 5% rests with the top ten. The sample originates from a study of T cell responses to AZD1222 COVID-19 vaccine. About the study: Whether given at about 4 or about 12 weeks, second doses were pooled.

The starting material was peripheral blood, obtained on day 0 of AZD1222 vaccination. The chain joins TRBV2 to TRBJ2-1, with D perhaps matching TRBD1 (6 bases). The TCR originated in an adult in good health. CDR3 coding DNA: TGTGCCAGCAGTCCATCCCAGGGGATCTCCTACAATGAGCAGTTCTTC. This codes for CASSPSQGISYNEQFF.